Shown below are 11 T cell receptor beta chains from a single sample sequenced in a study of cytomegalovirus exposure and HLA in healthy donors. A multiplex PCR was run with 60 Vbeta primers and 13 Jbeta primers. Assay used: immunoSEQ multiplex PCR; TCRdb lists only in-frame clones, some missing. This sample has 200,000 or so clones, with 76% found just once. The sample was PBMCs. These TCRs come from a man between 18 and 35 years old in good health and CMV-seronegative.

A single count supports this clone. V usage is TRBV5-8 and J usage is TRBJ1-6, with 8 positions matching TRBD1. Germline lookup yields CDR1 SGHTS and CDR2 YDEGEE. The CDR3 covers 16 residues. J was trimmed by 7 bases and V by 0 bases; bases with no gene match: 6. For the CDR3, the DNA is TGTGCCAGCAGCTTGGAGAGGACAGGGAGGAATTCACCCCTCCACTTT. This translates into CASSLERTGRNSPLHF.

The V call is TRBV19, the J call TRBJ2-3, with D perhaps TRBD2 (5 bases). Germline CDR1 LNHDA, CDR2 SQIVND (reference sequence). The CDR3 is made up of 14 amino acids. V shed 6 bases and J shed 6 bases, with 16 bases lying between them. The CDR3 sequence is CASRNGLLGDTQYF. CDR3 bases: TGTGCCAGTAGGAACGGACTGTTAGGGGATACGCAGTATTTT.

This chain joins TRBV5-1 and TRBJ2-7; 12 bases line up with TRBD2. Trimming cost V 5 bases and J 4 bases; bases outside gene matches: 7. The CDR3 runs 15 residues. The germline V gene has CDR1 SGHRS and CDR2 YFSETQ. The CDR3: CASRETSGSLYEQYF. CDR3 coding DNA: TGCGCCAGCAGAGAGACTAGCGGGAGCCTTTACGAGCAGTACTTC.

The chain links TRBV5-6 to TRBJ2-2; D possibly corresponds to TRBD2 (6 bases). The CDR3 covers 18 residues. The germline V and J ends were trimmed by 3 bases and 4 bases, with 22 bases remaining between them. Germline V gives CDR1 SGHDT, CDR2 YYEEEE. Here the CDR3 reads CASSSEGLMNVFTGELFF. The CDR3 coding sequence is TGTGCCAGCAGCTCGGAGGGACTGATGAATGTTTTCACCGGGGAGCTGTTTTTT.

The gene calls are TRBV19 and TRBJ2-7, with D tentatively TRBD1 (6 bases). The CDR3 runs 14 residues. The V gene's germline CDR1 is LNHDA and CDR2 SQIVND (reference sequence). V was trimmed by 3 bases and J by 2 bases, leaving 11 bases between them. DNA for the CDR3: TGTGCCAGTAGTATGGGCAGGGGCGCCTACGAGCAGTACTTC. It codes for CASSMGRGAYEQYF.

The CDR3 nucleotides read TGCGCCAGCAGCCCCATGGGGACTAGCGGGAGTACAGATACGCAGTATTTT. This gives the protein CASSPMGTSGSTDTQYF. The gene calls are TRBV4-1 and TRBJ2-3; the match to TRBD2 covers 14 bases. Trimming removed 4 bases from V and 3 bases from J; junction bases left unmatched: 6. Per the germline V gene, CDR1 is MGHRA and CDR2 is YSYEKL. CDR3 length: 17 amino acids.

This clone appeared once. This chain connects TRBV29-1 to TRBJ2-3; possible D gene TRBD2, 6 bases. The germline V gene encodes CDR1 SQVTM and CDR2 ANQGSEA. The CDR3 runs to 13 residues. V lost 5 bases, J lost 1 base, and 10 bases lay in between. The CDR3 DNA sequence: TGCAGCGTTCGACCGGGGGGCACAGATACGCAGTATTTT. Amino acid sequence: CSVRPGGTDTQYF.

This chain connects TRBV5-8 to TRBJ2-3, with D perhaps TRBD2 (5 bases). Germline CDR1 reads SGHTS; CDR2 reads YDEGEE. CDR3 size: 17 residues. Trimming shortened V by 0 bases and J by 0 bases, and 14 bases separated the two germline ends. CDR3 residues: CASSLALEGVSTDTQYF. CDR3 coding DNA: TGTGCCAGCAGCTTGGCCCTCGAGGGAGTCAGCACAGATACGCAGTATTTT.

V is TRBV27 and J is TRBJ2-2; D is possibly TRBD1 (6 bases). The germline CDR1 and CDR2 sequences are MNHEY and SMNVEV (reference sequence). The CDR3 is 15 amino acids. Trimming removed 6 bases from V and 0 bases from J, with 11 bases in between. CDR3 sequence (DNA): TGTGCCAGCAGAGAGTACAGGGCGAACACCGGGGAGCTGTTTTTT. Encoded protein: CASREYRANTGELFF.

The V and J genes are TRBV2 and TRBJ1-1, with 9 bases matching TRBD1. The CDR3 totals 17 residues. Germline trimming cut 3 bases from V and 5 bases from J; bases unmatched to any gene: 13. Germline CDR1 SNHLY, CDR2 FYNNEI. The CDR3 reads CASSDAGQGPVWTEAFF. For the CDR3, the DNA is TGTGCCAGCAGTGACGCGGGACAGGGTCCGGTATGGACTGAAGCTTTCTTT.

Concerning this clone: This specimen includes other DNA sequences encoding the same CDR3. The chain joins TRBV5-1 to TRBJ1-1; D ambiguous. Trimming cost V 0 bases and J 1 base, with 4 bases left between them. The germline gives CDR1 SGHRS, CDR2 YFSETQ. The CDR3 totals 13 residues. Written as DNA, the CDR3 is TGCGCCAGCAGCTTGGATAGGAACACTGAAGCTTTCTTT. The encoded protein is CASSLDRNTEAFF.